This T cell receptor (beta chain) was recorded in a study of cytomegalovirus exposure and HLA in healthy donors. PCR involved 60 Vbeta and 13 Jbeta primers. Here immunoSEQ multiplex PCR was the method, and the copy in TCRdb shows in-frame clones only, minus some. This sample's table reports around 140,000 clones. Germline-derived CDR1 and CDR2 are PRHDT and FYEKMQ (reference sequence). Trimming removed 2 bases from V and 4 bases from J, with 6 bases in between. The CDR3 length is 12 residues. Sequenced input: PBMCs. The gene calls are TRBV13 and TRBJ2-7; D is possibly TRBD2 (5 bases). The TCR comes from a woman in her forties or fifties in good health and CMV-seronegative. CDR3 in DNA: TGTGCCAGCAGCTTAAGCGGTTACGAGCAGTACTTC. Its translation is CASSLSGYEQYF. The full variable domain, in which reference TRBV13 and TRBJ2-7 provide the parts outside the CDR3, is AAGVIQSPRHLIKEKRETATLKCYPIPRHDTVYWYQQGPGQDPQFLISFYEKMQSDKGSIPDRFSAQQFSDYHSELNMSSLELGDSALYFCASSLSGYEQYFGPGTRLTVT.